The 27 T cell receptor beta chains listed next were all sequenced from one sample in a study of OX40 agonist ivuxolimab in advanced cancers. Sequenced by immunoSEQ multiplex PCR; TCRdb stores in-frame clones only, minus some. This table holds roughly 80,000 clones, about 92% found once. Sequencing used CD4+ or CD8+ T cells sorted from blood, obtained in a trial of the OX40 agonist ivuxolimab. Receptors originate from an adult with an advanced solid tumor such as melanoma, head and neck, liver or kidney cancer.

V is TRBV12-5 and J is TRBJ2-4; D could derive from TRBD1 or TRBD2 (5 bases each). Deletions cut 1 base from V and 1 base from J, with 8 bases between. Germline V gene sequence: CDR1 LGHNT, CDR2 FRNRAP. The CDR3 totals 15 residues. Written as DNA, the CDR3 is TGTGCTAGTGGTTTGGGAGGGGAGGCCAAAAACATTCAGTACTTC. The encoded protein is CASGLGGEAKNIQYF. The full variable domain, with the rest looked up from reference TRBV12-5 and TRBJ2-4, is DARVTQTPRHKVTEMGQEVTMRCQPILGHNTVFWYRQTMMQGLELLAYFRNRAPLDDSGMPKDRFSAEMPDATLATLKIQPSEPRDSAVYFCASGLGGEAKNIQYFGAGTRLSVL.

V is TRBV9 and J is TRBJ1-3; D not resolved. The CDR3 is 14 amino acids. Germline V gives CDR1 SGDLS, CDR2 YYNGEE. V was shortened by 0 bases and J by 4 bases, with 8 bases between the two germline ends. CDR3: CASSVATPGNTIYF. The DNA for the CDR3 is TGTGCCAGCAGCGTAGCTACTCCCGGAAACACCATATATTTT.

V and J are TRBV5-4 and TRBJ2-3; D perhaps matches TRBD2 (5 bases). This CDR3 comprises 15 residues. V lost 2 bases and J lost 5, with 15 bases in between. Germline V CDR1 and CDR2: SGHNT, YYREEE (reference sequence). CDR3 protein: CASSFIGLAIDTQYF. CDR3 bases: TGTGCCAGCAGCTTCATTGGGCTAGCAATAGATACGCAGTATTTT.

This rearrangement joins TRBV4-1 to TRBJ1-6; 7 bases are a match to TRBD1. Germline V gene sequence: CDR1 MGHRA, CDR2 YSYEKL. This CDR3 spans 16 amino acids. V gave up 0 bases and J gave up 7 bases; unmatched junction bases: 6. The CDR3 loop is CASSQDRGLINSPLHF. In nucleotides, the CDR3 is TGCGCCAGCAGCCAAGATAGGGGGCTGATCAATTCACCCCTCCACTTT.

The chain uses TRBV10-3 and TRBJ2-7, with D perhaps TRBD2 (5 bases). Germline CDR1 ENHRY, CDR2 SYGVKD. Trimming took 6 bases from V and 0 from J, leaving 18 bases between them. This CDR3 is built from 16 residues. This CDR3 is CAIRAQAGVSSYEQYF. Here the CDR3 DNA reads TGTGCCATCAGGGCCCAGGCCGGGGTCAGCTCCTACGAGCAGTACTTC.

The chain is built from TRBV11-3 and TRBJ2-1, with 9 bases matching TRBD1. This CDR3 region has 14 residues. Germline CDR1 reads SGHNT; CDR2 reads YENEEA. The V segment lost 0 bases and the J segment 8 bases; nucleotides outside the gene matches: 2. DNA of the CDR3: TGTGCCAGCAGCTTAGAGGGGACAGGGTATGAGCAGTTCTTC. This sequence encodes CASSLEGTGYEQFF.

The chain links TRBV19 to TRBJ1-1; 11 bases are a match to TRBD1. This CDR3 has 13 amino acids. Trimming at V came to 5 bases and at J to 9 bases, leaving 5 bases not matched to a gene. Germline V gene data show CDR1 as LNHDA and CDR2 as SQIVND (reference sequence). The CDR3 spells CASSLGQGAKAFF. CDR3 DNA sequence: TGTGCCAGTAGTCTCGGACAGGGGGCTAAAGCTTTCTTT. Combining the CDR3 with reference TRBV19 and TRBJ1-1 gives the whole variable domain DGGITQSPKYLFRKEGQNVTLSCEQNLNHDAMYWYRQDPGQGLRLIYYSQIVNDFQKGDIAEGYSVSREKKESFPLTVTSAQKNPTAFYLCASSLGQGAKAFFGQGTRLTVV.

The J gene is TRBJ2-2, the V gene TRBV27, with D possibly matching TRBD2 (5 bases). The CDR3 is made up of 14 amino acids. Trimming cost V 7 bases and J 0 bases, with 9 bases left between them. CDR1 and CDR2 from the germline V gene are MNHEY and SMNVEV (reference sequence). The CDR3 nucleotides read TGTGCCAGCATGCCGGGGACGAACACCGGGGAGCTGTTTTTT. Protein sequence: CASMPGTNTGELFF.

This clone was observed a single time. This CDR3 is CASSPGTGSYEQYF. The CDR3 bases are TGTGCCAGCAGCCCCGGGACGGGTTCCTACGAGCAGTACTTC. The chain combines TRBV11-3 with TRBJ2-7, with D possibly called TRBD1 or TRBD2 (5 bases each). This CDR3 spans 14 amino acids. V was cut by 5 bases and J by 1 base, with 12 bases left in between. CDR1 and CDR2 from the germline V gene are SGHNT and YENEEA.

This sequence joins TRBV6-5 and TRBJ2-7; 8 bases are a match to TRBD1. V was pared by 1 base and J by 5 bases, with 7 bases of the junction left unmatched. Germline values: CDR1 MNHEY, CDR2 SVGAGI. The CDR3 extends over 15 amino acids. The CDR3 DNA is TGTGCCAGCAGTTACTTGCAGGGGGCAATCAACGAGCAGTACTTC. Translation: CASSYLQGAINEQYF.

About this clone: Other DNA sequences from this sample encode an identical CDR3 as well. The chain carries TRBV9 and TRBJ2-1; possibly TRBD1 or TRBD2 for D (6 bases each). The CDR3 contains 15 residues. V was shortened by 0 bases and J by 1 base, with 8 bases between the two germline ends. Looked up from germline, CDR1 is SGDLS and CDR2 is YYNGEE. CDR3 in amino acids: CASSVEGGSYNEQFF. Written as DNA, the CDR3 is TGTGCCAGCAGCGTAGAAGGGGGGTCCTACAATGAGCAGTTCTTC.

The V gene is TRBV5-6, the J gene TRBJ2-7, with D unresolved. V lost 4 bases and J 7 bases, leaving 15 bases between the germline ends. The CDR3 spans 13 residues. The V gene's germline CDR1 is SGHDT and CDR2 YYEEEE. CDR3 sequence (DNA): TGTGCCAGCAGCCCCACGGACGGTGGGGAGCAGTACTTC. Residues: CASSPTDGGEQYF.

The chain carries TRBV4-1 and TRBJ2-7, with D possibly matching TRBD2 (6 bases). V dropped 3 bases and J dropped 3 bases, with 6 bases sitting between them. Germline lookup yields CDR1 MGHRA and CDR2 YSYEKL. CDR3 length equals 12 residues. CDR3 sequence: CASSHGGYEQYF. The CDR3 DNA is TGCGCCAGCAGCCACGGGGGCTACGAGCAGTACTTC.

The table lists this clone with a few counts. The CDR3 nucleotides are TGTGCTAGTGGTTTGTATTCCCTAGTTGACTATGGCTACACCTTC. It translates to CASGLYSLVDYGYTF. The chain combines TRBV12-5 with TRBJ1-2; D is uncertain. V gave up 2 bases and J gave up 3 bases, with 13 bases separating them. The CDR3 runs to 15 residues. Germline lookup yields CDR1 LGHNT and CDR2 FRNRAP.

The chain combines TRBV19 with TRBJ2-7; 7 bases align to TRBD1. J lost 2 bases, V lost 6 bases, and 7 bases had no gene match. The length of the CDR3 is 14 residues. CDR1 is LNHDA and CDR2 is SQIVND in the germline V gene (reference sequence). CDR3 nucleotides: TGTGCCAGTAGGGATACAGGGGCCACCTACGAGCAGTACTTC. This sequence encodes CASRDTGATYEQYF.

V gene TRBV9 combines with J gene TRBJ2-3; 7 positions agree with TRBD2. The CDR3 runs to 15 residues. Trimming took 4 bases from V and 2 from J; bases not matched to a gene: 7. Germline V lookup: CDR1 SGDLS, CDR2 YYNGEE. The DNA for the CDR3 is TGTGCCAGCAGCCCAGGGACTACAAACACAGATACGCAGTATTTT. This sequence encodes CASSPGTTNTDTQYF.

This clone was detected only once. V usage is TRBV4-2 and J usage is TRBJ2-2, with 12 nucleotides matching TRBD2. The V and J ends lost 3 bases and 3 bases, in that order; junction bases with no gene match: 17. From germline, CDR1 is LGHNA and CDR2 YNFKEQ. CDR3 length: 21 amino acids. CDR3 nucleotides: TGTGCCAGCAGCCATCATCCCCCGGGGCTAGCGGGGGGGAGGGACACCGGGGAGCTGTTTTTT. Its protein is CASSHHPPGLAGGRDTGELFF.

This chain uses TRBV28 with TRBJ1-6, with TRBD1 matching over 7 bases. V gave up 7 bases and J gave up 7 bases; unmatched junction bases: 4. This CDR3 has 13 amino acids. Germline values: CDR1 MDHEN, CDR2 SYDVKM. CDR3 amino acids: CASIDRDNSPLHF. CDR3 nucleotide sequence: TGTGCCAGCATTGACAGGGACAATTCACCCCTCCACTTT.

The chain links TRBV7-9 to TRBJ1-1; 8 bases line up with TRBD1. V was pared by 5 bases and J by 0 bases, with 8 bases of the junction left unmatched. This CDR3 is 16 amino acids long. The germline V gene encodes CDR1 SEHNR and CDR2 FQNEAQ (reference sequence). The DNA for the CDR3 is TGTGCCAGCAGCCCCCATCGACAGGGGATGAACACTGAAGCTTTCTTT. As protein: CASSPHRQGMNTEAFF.

This chain joins TRBV13 and TRBJ2-5, with D unclear. V lost 5 bases, J lost 2 bases, and 12 bases lay in between. The CDR3 sequence is 14 residues long. Germline loops: CDR1 PRHDT, CDR2 FYEKMQ (reference sequence). CDR3 sequence reads: CASSLRTVQETQYF. CDR3 nucleotides: TGTGCCAGCAGCCTTCGGACGGTGCAAGAGACCCAGTACTTC.

V gene TRBV19 combines with J gene TRBJ1-5; 8 bases align to TRBD1. Trimming took 3 bases from V and 2 from J; bases not matched to a gene: 12. The V gene's germline CDR1 is LNHDA and CDR2 SQIVND (reference sequence). The CDR3 length is 18 residues. CDR3 in DNA: TGTGCCAGTAGTATTCTCCGGACAGGGCAAGTCGGCAATCAGCCCCAGCATTTT. Encoded protein: CASSILRTGQVGNQPQHF.

Only one count was recorded for this clone. This chain joins TRBV4-3 and TRBJ1-1, with a possible D match to TRBD1 (6 bases). Between the trimmed V and J ends, which lost 4 bases and 5 bases, there was a span of 17 bases. CDR1 is LGHNA, CDR2 YSLEER, per germline. The CDR3 is 15 amino acids. CDR3 coding DNA: TGCGCCAGCAGCCCATTCGGGACAACCCCAACTGAAGCTTTCTTT. Protein sequence: CASSPFGTTPTEAFF.

V and J are TRBV5-1 and TRBJ1-2; possibly TRBD1 for D (5 bases). V was trimmed by 0 bases and J by 4 bases, leaving 13 bases between them. Per the germline V gene, CDR1 is SGHRS and CDR2 is YFSETQ. The CDR3 runs to 15 residues. CDR3 sequence: CASSLGGGGGYGYTF. The DNA for the CDR3 is TGCGCCAGCAGCTTGGGGGGCGGAGGCGGCTATGGCTACACCTTC.

The V and J genes are TRBV27 and TRBJ1-1; weak D call: TRBD1 (5 bases). The germline CDR1 and CDR2 sequences are MNHEY and SMNVEV (reference sequence). The CDR3 runs to 14 residues. V lost 3 bases to trimming and J lost 6 bases, with 14 bases between them. This chain's CDR3 is CASSFWQGEAEAFF. CDR3 DNA: TGTGCCAGCAGTTTCTGGCAGGGCGAAGCTGAAGCTTTCTTT.

This chain uses TRBV6-1 with TRBJ2-1; D uncertain. Germline loops: CDR1 MNHNS, CDR2 SASEGT. The CDR3 extends over 12 amino acids. With 3 bases removed from V and 3 bases from J, the gap between germline ends came to 3 bases. Written as DNA, the CDR3 is TGTGCCAGCAGTGATTTCTACAATGAGCAGTTCTTC. Residues: CASSDFYNEQFF.

The count of this clone is one. The chain carries TRBV6-5 and TRBJ1-5; D is ambiguous. CDR3 length: 15 residues. Germline assignment: CDR1 MNHEY and CDR2 SVGAGI. V lost 2 bases, J lost 0 bases, and 8 bases lay in between. This CDR3 is CASSYNSYSNQPQHF. For the CDR3, the DNA is TGTGCCAGCAGTTACAACAGTTATAGCAATCAGCCCCAGCATTTT.

The chain links TRBV4-1 to TRBJ2-7; 7 positions match TRBD1. This CDR3 has 15 residues. Germline lookup yields CDR1 MGHRA and CDR2 YSYEKL. The V gene end was trimmed by 3 bases and the J gene end by 0 bases; junction bases not matched to a gene: 5. In DNA, the CDR3 is TGCGCCAGCAGCCAGGAGGACAGGTTCTCCTACGAGCAGTACTTC. Encoded protein: CASSQEDRFSYEQYF.